The rows below give T cell receptor beta chains drawn from one sample of a study of molecular identifiers for immune sequencing clone quantification. Via MiXCR, TCRdb re-called the PCR reads, giving one row per CDR3 protein. The sample carries a few hundred thousand distinct CDR3 sequences, about a fifth recorded once. The material sequenced was naive CD8+ T cells from blood, with Jurkat cell RNA spiked in. The source is a human donor in good health. Some libraries in this study had Jurkat cell RNA spiked in. Each CDR3 is given with its conserved first and last residue. The order of the fields is J gene, CDR3 length, V gene, CDR3 protein.

J gene: TRBJ1-5; CDR3 length: 15; V gene: TRBV7-8; CDR3 protein: CASSLLAGTGQPQHF
J gene: TRBJ1-5; CDR3 length: 15; V gene: TRBV20-1; CDR3 protein: CSARDEGLGNQPQHF
J gene: TRBJ1-5; CDR3 length: 12; V gene: TRBV19; CDR3 protein: CASVGGNQPQHF
J gene: TRBJ2-7; CDR3 length: 14; V gene: TRBV3-1; CDR3 protein: CASSPAGQGDEQYF
J gene: TRBJ2-7; CDR3 length: 14; V gene: TRBV19; CDR3 protein: CASSPQTASYEQYF
J gene: TRBJ1-1; CDR3 length: 11; V gene: TRBV6-5; CDR3 protein: CASKTGTEAFF
J gene: TRBJ2-2; CDR3 length: 15; V gene: TRBV9; CDR3 protein: CASSVSSGDTGELFF
J gene: TRBJ2-5; CDR3 length: 14; V gene: TRBV9; CDR3 protein: CASSVADKEETQYF
J gene: TRBJ2-2; CDR3 length: 17; V gene: TRBV28; CDR3 protein: CASSSRLAGVQTGELFF
J gene: TRBJ2-2; CDR3 length: 16; V gene: TRBV20-1; CDR3 protein: CSARALAGLNTGELFF
J gene: TRBJ2-1; CDR3 length: 16; V gene: TRBV11-3; CDR3 protein: CASSPRMTSEVNEQFF
J gene: TRBJ2-1; CDR3 length: 14; V gene: TRBV5-1; CDR3 protein: CASSLVQLYNEQFF
J gene: TRBJ2-5; CDR3 length: 18; V gene: TRBV7-6; CDR3 protein: CASSPLGGLPGGEETQYF
J gene: TRBJ2-3; CDR3 length: 17; V gene: TRBV9; CDR3 protein: CASSGAGTSGFTDTQYF
J gene: TRBJ2-3; CDR3 length: 14; V gene: TRBV7-9; CDR3 protein: CASSLAGRSDTQYF
J gene: TRBJ2-3; CDR3 length: 15; V gene: TRBV12-3/TRBV12-4; CDR3 protein: CASSLGPPSTDTQYF
J gene: TRBJ1-1; CDR3 length: 15; V gene: TRBV6-2/TRBV6-3; CDR3 protein: CASSLWTGVRTEAFF
J gene: TRBJ2-7; CDR3 length: 15; V gene: TRBV19; CDR3 protein: CASSIGGQTSYEQYF
J gene: TRBJ2-1; CDR3 length: 15; V gene: TRBV6-5; CDR3 protein: CASSGGWGVYNEQFF
J gene: TRBJ2-5; CDR3 length: 17; V gene: TRBV14; CDR3 protein: CASSQGPGLGLSETQYF
J gene: TRBJ2-7; CDR3 length: 11; V gene: TRBV11-2; CDR3 protein: CASSLVGKQYF
J gene: TRBJ2-5; CDR3 length: 15; V gene: TRBV7-9; CDR3 protein: CASSLASGIGKTQYF
J gene: TRBJ1-5; CDR3 length: 16; V gene: TRBV13; CDR3 protein: CASSLGGYRDSQPQHF
J gene: TRBJ1-3; CDR3 length: 14; V gene: TRBV6-5; CDR3 protein: CASNRAGPGNTICF
J gene: TRBJ1-2; CDR3 length: 12; V gene: TRBV29-1; CDR3 protein: CSVDGQATGYTF
J gene: TRBJ1-5; CDR3 length: 16; V gene: TRBV19; CDR3 protein: CASSIGDRGVNQPQHF
J gene: TRBJ2-3; CDR3 length: 14; V gene: TRBV30; CDR3 protein: CAWSDTGLTDTQYF
J gene: TRBJ1-1; CDR3 length: 16; V gene: TRBV6-6; CDR3 protein: CASSYSIERMNTEAFF
J gene: TRBJ2-1; CDR3 length: 11; V gene: TRBV10-3; CDR3 protein: CAISGGHEQFF
J gene: TRBJ2-3; CDR3 length: 16; V gene: TRBV4-3; CDR3 protein: CASSQERLIGADTQYF
J gene: TRBJ2-3; CDR3 length: 16; V gene: TRBV7-6; CDR3 protein: CASSPSAGGFTDTQYF
J gene: TRBJ2-6; CDR3 length: 17; V gene: TRBV7-9; CDR3 protein: CASSLSGTAPGANVLTF
J gene: TRBJ2-3; CDR3 length: 16; V gene: TRBV12-3/TRBV12-4; CDR3 protein: CASSPGQGLVPDTQYF
J gene: TRBJ2-3; CDR3 length: 15; V gene: TRBV20-1; CDR3 protein: CSARDSSGTTDTQYF
J gene: TRBJ2-2; CDR3 length: 13; V gene: TRBV19; CDR3 protein: CASISPNTGELFF
J gene: TRBJ2-6; CDR3 length: 16; V gene: TRBV9; CDR3 protein: CASSEWEFSGANVLTF
J gene: TRBJ2-3; CDR3 length: 15; V gene: TRBV4-1; CDR3 protein: CASRLGLQSTDTQYF
J gene: TRBJ1-6; CDR3 length: 13; V gene: TRBV4-1; CDR3 protein: CASSQSYNSPLHF
J gene: TRBJ1-1; CDR3 length: 13; V gene: TRBV30; CDR3 protein: CAWSVGAGTEAFF
J gene: TRBJ2-3; CDR3 length: 14; V gene: TRBV9; CDR3 protein: CASSEVAGTDTQYF
J gene: TRBJ2-3; CDR3 length: 15; V gene: TRBV7-9; CDR3 protein: CASTGAREVTDTQYF
J gene: TRBJ2-5; CDR3 length: 15; V gene: TRBV7-9; CDR3 protein: CASSGRDTHLETQYF
J gene: TRBJ2-5; CDR3 length: 16; V gene: TRBV6-2/TRBV6-3; CDR3 protein: CASRPIGDYTQETQYF
J gene: TRBJ2-5; CDR3 length: 16; V gene: TRBV5-1; CDR3 protein: CASSGDLVGGLETQYF
J gene: TRBJ2-1; CDR3 length: 18; V gene: TRBV11-2; CDR3 protein: CASSSEPSTGYEGNEQFF
J gene: TRBJ2-7; CDR3 length: 16; V gene: TRBV7-9; CDR3 protein: CASSPESAGVTYEQYF
J gene: TRBJ2-7; CDR3 length: 14; V gene: TRBV12-3/TRBV12-4; CDR3 protein: CASSLGGALNEQYF
J gene: TRBJ1-1; CDR3 length: 14; V gene: TRBV6-5; CDR3 protein: CASKNTGGDTEAFF
J gene: TRBJ1-5; CDR3 length: 15; V gene: TRBV2; CDR3 protein: CASSMDRGGNQPQHF
J gene: TRBJ2-1; CDR3 length: 17; V gene: TRBV11-2; CDR3 protein: CASSSLKVGSPDNEQFF
J gene: TRBJ2-5; CDR3 length: 15; V gene: TRBV5-1; CDR3 protein: CASSFKGGAGETQYF
J gene: TRBJ1-1; CDR3 length: 11; V gene: TRBV5-6; CDR3 protein: CASSILGHILF
J gene: TRBJ1-5; CDR3 length: 13; V gene: TRBV7-6; CDR3 protein: CASSWGPRQPQHF